The 30 T cell receptor beta chains in this list originate from one sample, sequenced in a study of OX40 agonist ivuxolimab in advanced cancers. Libraries were prepared by immunoSEQ multiplex PCR; TCRdb keeps only in-frame clonotypes and omits some of them. Of fewer than 15,000 clones in the sample, approximately 80% were seen once. The sequencing used CD4+ or CD8+ T cells sorted from blood, collected in a trial of the OX40 agonist ivuxolimab. The receptor set was obtained from an adult with an advanced solid tumor such as melanoma, head and neck, liver or kidney cancer.

This clone turned up a few times. This chain connects TRBV4-1 to TRBJ2-3, with no clear D. Germline assignment: CDR1 MGHRA and CDR2 YSYEKL. Trimming removed 0 bases at V and 2 bases at J, with 9 bases between. The CDR3 length is 15 residues. The CDR3 bases are TGCGCCAGCAGCCAAGATCCAGACCACACAGATACGCAGTATTTT. Translated, it gives CASSQDPDHTDTQYF.

This chain uses TRBV19 with TRBJ1-2; D gene ambiguous. Germline assignment: CDR1 LNHDA and CDR2 SQIVND (reference sequence). The ends were cut back, 5 bases at V and 5 bases at J, with 6 bases in the middle. The CDR3 is 11 amino acids. The CDR3 is CASSSRYGYTF. The CDR3 DNA sequence: TGTGCCAGTAGTTCCCGGTATGGCTACACCTTC.

The chain carries TRBV29-1 and TRBJ2-3; 7 bases match TRBD2. After removal of 6 bases from V and 4 bases from J, the junction contained 7 bases not matched to a gene. The CDR3 runs to 13 residues. From germline, CDR1 is SQVTM and CDR2 ANQGSEA. The CDR3 protein is CSVEGGRADTQYF. In DNA, the CDR3 is TGCAGCGTGGAGGGAGGGCGGGCAGATACGCAGTATTTT.

The chain is built from TRBV11-2 and TRBJ2-7; D remains unclear. The CDR3 is 11 residues long. V lost 4 bases and J 1 base, leaving 2 bases between the germline ends. CDR1 and CDR2 (germline): SGHAT, FQNNGV. The CDR3 loop is CASSSSYEQYF. CDR3 nucleotides: TGTGCCAGCAGCTCTTCCTACGAGCAGTACTTC.

The chain couples TRBV10-3 to TRBJ2-7; no clear D gene. The germline V and J ends were trimmed by 2 bases and 0 bases, with 11 bases remaining between them. The CDR3 spans 15 residues. Germline CDR1 ENHRY, CDR2 SYGVKD. For the CDR3, the DNA is TGTGCCATCAGTGAGGCGACCGGGCCCTCCTACGAGCAGTACTTC. Encoded protein: CAISEATGPSYEQYF.

The chain recombines TRBV30 with TRBJ1-1; maybe TRBD1 (5 bases). This CDR3 has 12 amino acids. Germline CDR1 and CDR2: GTSNPN and SVGIG (reference sequence). Deletions cut 2 bases from V and 6 bases from J, with 10 bases between. The CDR3 sequence is CAWSNLGAEAFF. CDR3 DNA: TGTGCCTGGAGTAACTTAGGGGCTGAAGCTTTCTTT.

The gene calls are TRBV7-7 and TRBJ2-3; TRBD2 matches 14 bases. The CDR3 has 17 residues. The V gene end was trimmed by 4 bases and the J gene end by 2 bases; junction bases not matched to a gene: 5. Germline V gene lookup returns CDR1 SSHAT and CDR2 FNYEAQ (reference sequence). CDR3 residues: CASSYGLAGGFTDTQYF. CDR3 bases: TGTGCCAGCAGCTACGGACTAGCGGGGGGTTTCACAGATACGCAGTATTTT.

The chain has TRBV7-8 and TRBJ1-5; TRBD1 aligns across 9 bases. Looked up from germline, CDR1 is SGHVS and CDR2 is FQNEAQ. V was clipped by 3 bases and J by 12 bases; unmatched bases: 3. CDR3 size: 12 residues. Written as DNA, the CDR3 is TGTGCCAGCAGCTTGGGACAGGGTTACCAGCATTTT. It yields the protein CASSLGQGYQHF.

This chain links TRBV5-6 with TRBJ1-2; 11 nucleotides match TRBD1. V was pared by 0 bases and J by 7 bases, with 5 bases of the junction left unmatched. From germline, CDR1 is SGHDT and CDR2 YYEEEE. The CDR3 has 15 residues. CDR3 amino acids: CASSLDKDRGLGYTF. The CDR3 nucleotides read TGTGCCAGCAGCTTGGATAAGGACAGGGGGCTTGGCTACACCTTC.

The chain couples TRBV19 to TRBJ2-7; D gene ambiguous. From germline, CDR1 is LNHDA and CDR2 SQIVND (reference sequence). The V end was cut by 3 bases, the J end by 2 bases, with 8 bases between. The CDR3 is 13 amino acids. DNA of the CDR3: TGTGCCAGTAGTATCACGCTAACCTACGAGCAGTACTTC. Its protein product is CASSITLTYEQYF.

The V gene is TRBV27, the J gene TRBJ2-7; TRBD1 matches at 10 bases. Germline assignment: CDR1 MNHEY and CDR2 SMNVEV (reference sequence). V dropped 4 bases and J dropped 4; count of bases not matched to a gene: 4. The length of the CDR3 is 14 residues. The CDR3 protein is CASSSGTGDYEQYF. The CDR3 nucleotides read TGTGCCAGCAGTTCCGGGACAGGGGATTACGAGCAGTACTTC.

This clone was observed a few times. This CDR3 reads CATRPDLNTEAFF. In DNA, the CDR3 is TGTGCCACCCGGCCGGATTTGAACACTGAAGCTTTCTTT. The chain is built from TRBV15 and TRBJ1-1; unclear D gene. Per the germline V gene, CDR1 is LNHNV and CDR2 is YYDKDF (reference sequence). The length of the CDR3 is 13 residues. Trimming removed 8 bases at V and 0 bases at J, with 10 bases between.

The chain has TRBV5-1 and TRBJ1-2; 7 bases map to TRBD1. CDR1 is SGHRS, CDR2 YFSETQ, per germline. The CDR3 length is 15 residues. The V gene end was trimmed by 4 bases and the J gene end by 3 bases; junction bases not matched to a gene: 9. Written as DNA, the CDR3 is TGCGCCAGCAGCCCAGACAGGGTTTACGACTATGGCTACACCTTC. Translation: CASSPDRVYDYGYTF.

The chain combines TRBV7-9 with TRBJ1-2; D unresolved. The CDR3 contains 13 residues. In germline, CDR1 is SEHNR, CDR2 FQNEAQ (reference sequence). Trimming removed 3 bases at V and 4 bases at J, with 9 bases between. The CDR3 nucleotides are TGTGCCAGCAGCTTGGCCCCCGGCTATGGCTACACCTTC. Its protein is CASSLAPGYGYTF.

By share, this clone ranks as medium-sized. The chain joins TRBV27 to TRBJ2-5; D unclear. The ends were cut back, 0 bases at V and 3 bases at J, with 11 bases in the middle. The length of the CDR3 is 15 residues. The germline V gene has CDR1 MNHEY and CDR2 SMNVEV (reference sequence). The CDR3 DNA reads TGTGCCAGCAGTTTATCCCTAGGTAGCAAAGAGACCCAGTACTTC. Amino acids: CASSLSLGSKETQYF.

This clone was counted a single time. The gene calls are TRBV19 and TRBJ2-1; D gene unclear. CDR1 and CDR2 (germline): LNHDA, SQIVND (reference sequence). The germline V and J ends were trimmed by 1 base and 4 bases, with 5 bases remaining between them. The length of the CDR3 is 13 residues. CDR3 DNA sequence: TGTGCCAGTAGTATAGCCCTTTACAATGAGCAGTTCTTC. It is translated as CASSIALYNEQFF.

The chain has TRBV19 and TRBJ2-1; D possibly corresponds to TRBD1 (6 bases). Trimming stripped 1 base from V and 0 bases from J, with 10 bases between. This CDR3 comprises 16 residues. Germline CDR1 is LNHDA and CDR2 is SQIVND (reference sequence). The CDR3 DNA is TGTGCCAGTAGTATAGGACAGGTCCTCTCCTACAATGAGCAGTTCTTC. It specifies CASSIGQVLSYNEQFF.

This clone was recorded a few times. The rearrangement uses TRBV27 and TRBJ1-5; tentative D call: TRBD1 (5 bases). The V and J ends lost 6 bases and 6 bases respectively, with 15 bases between them. Per germline, CDR1 MNHEY and CDR2 SMNVEV (reference sequence). The CDR3 length is 14 residues. The CDR3 loop is CASSAKGTSQPQHF. The CDR3 nucleotides read TGTGCCAGCAGCGCCAAAGGGACGAGTCAGCCCCAGCATTTT.

The chain combines TRBV2 with TRBJ2-4, with no clear D. Germline V gene sequence: CDR1 SNHLY, CDR2 FYNNEI. The CDR3 has 14 residues. The germline V and J ends were trimmed by 3 bases and 5 bases, with 11 bases remaining between them. The CDR3 sequence: CASSDRKKQNIQYF. The CDR3 coding sequence is TGTGCCAGCAGTGATCGGAAGAAACAAAACATTCAGTACTTC.

This chain uses TRBV4-1 with TRBJ2-7; 7 bases line up with TRBD1. Trimming took 3 bases from V and 5 from J; bases not matched to a gene: 13. From germline, CDR1 is MGHRA and CDR2 YSYEKL. The CDR3 extends over 16 amino acids. In DNA, the CDR3 is TGCGCCAGCAGCCAGGGAGTACAGGGGTTCGACGACGAGCAGTACTTC. Its translation is CASSQGVQGFDDEQYF.

In nucleotides, the CDR3 is TGCAGCGTTGAATGGCGGGGGGAGCAGTACTTC. This sequence encodes CSVEWRGEQYF. The rearrangement joins TRBV29-1 to TRBJ2-7; TRBD2 matches 7 bases. Germline V gene sequence: CDR1 SQVTM, CDR2 ANQGSEA. The CDR3 extends over 11 amino acids. After removal of 2 bases from V and 7 bases from J, the junction contained 2 bases not matched to a gene.

The genes are TRBV11-3 and TRBJ2-3; 9 bases map to TRBD1. J gave up 3 bases and V 2 bases, and 9 bases lay outside the gene matches. Germline CDR1 SGHNT, CDR2 YENEEA. CDR3 length equals 17 residues. For the CDR3, the DNA is TGTGCCAGCAGCTTACTTGGTGCGGGACAGGGAACAGATACGCAGTATTTT. As protein: CASSLLGAGQGTDTQYF. Full variable domain (remainder filled in from reference TRBV11-3 and TRBJ2-3): EAGVVQSPRYKIIEKKQPVAFWCNPISGHNTLYWYLQNLGQGPELLIRYENEEAVDDSQLPKDRFSAERLKGVDSTLKIQPAELGDSAVYLCASSLLGAGQGTDTQYFGPGTRLTVL.

The genes are TRBV15 and TRBJ1-3; no clear D gene. The germline V and J ends were trimmed by 0 bases and 0 bases, with 3 bases remaining between them. CDR3 size: 14 residues. The germline gives CDR1 LNHNV, CDR2 YYDKDF (reference sequence). The CDR3 DNA sequence: TGTGCCACCAGCAGAGAGAGCTCTGGAAACACCATATATTTT. Translated, it gives CATSRESSGNTIYF. Full variable domain (remainder filled in from reference TRBV15 and TRBJ1-3): DAMVIQNPRYQVTQFGKPVTLSCSQTLNHNVMYWYQQKSSQAPKLLFHYYDKDFNNEADTPDNFQSRRPNTSFCFLDIRSPGLGDTAMYLCATSRESSGNTIYFGEGSWLTVV.

This clone was seen a handful of times. This sequence joins TRBV29-1 and TRBJ1-2, with 9 bases fitting TRBD1. CDR3 length: 13 amino acids. Trimming removed 6 bases from V and 0 bases from J; junction bases left unmatched: 2. Germline V lookup: CDR1 SQVTM, CDR2 ANQGSEA. CDR3 coding DNA: TGCAGCGTGGGACAGGGCTCTAACTATGGCTACACCTTC. Translation gives CSVGQGSNYGYTF.

The V and J genes are TRBV7-9 and TRBJ1-6; 10 bases map to TRBD1. The V and J ends lost 6 bases and 12 bases, in that order; junction bases with no gene match: 11. This CDR3 is built from 15 residues. Germline CDR1 and CDR2: SEHNR and FQNEAQ (reference sequence). The CDR3 spells CASSSRDRGLGPLHF. CDR3 nucleotides: TGTGCCAGCAGTTCCCGGGACAGGGGTTTAGGACCCCTCCACTTT. Using reference TRBV7-9 and TRBJ1-6 for the parts outside the CDR3, the full variable domain is DTGVSQNPRHKITKRGQNVTFRCDPISEHNRLYWYRQTLGQGPEFLTYFQNEAQLEKSRLLSDRFSAERPKGSFSTLEIQRTEQGDSAMYLCASSSRDRGLGPLHFGNGTRLTVT.

This rearrangement joins TRBV13 to TRBJ1-5; D unresolved. The germline V gene encodes CDR1 PRHDT and CDR2 FYEKMQ (reference sequence). The CDR3 sequence is 13 residues long. V was shortened by 5 bases and J by 8 bases, with 13 bases between the two germline ends. The CDR3 reads CASSPRRREPQHF. The CDR3 DNA sequence: TGTGCCAGCAGCCCCCGCCGACGGGAGCCCCAGCATTTT.

The table lists this clone with a count of one. The genes are TRBV7-3 and TRBJ2-7; TRBD2 agrees at 8 bases. This CDR3 has 12 residues. Germline V lookup: CDR1 SGHTA, CDR2 FQGTGA. Trimming took 5 bases from V and 5 from J; bases not matched to a gene: 2. CDR3: CASSPGGNEQYF. In DNA, the CDR3 is TGTGCCAGCAGCCCGGGGGGGAACGAGCAGTACTTC.

J is TRBJ2-7 and V is TRBV6-5; 9 positions match TRBD2. CDR1 and CDR2 (germline): MNHEY, SVGAGI. The CDR3 has 14 residues. Trimming cost V 5 bases and J 10 bases; bases outside gene matches: 12. The CDR3 DNA follows: TGTGCCAGCAGTGACCCGGCCCGACTAGCGGCCCAGTACTTC. It specifies CASSDPARLAAQYF.

The chain couples TRBV11-3 to TRBJ1-2; tentative D call: TRBD1 (5 bases). The CDR3 sequence is 14 residues long. Trimming took off 4 bases at V and 8 bases at J, with 17 bases between the two ends. Germline CDR1 SGHNT, CDR2 YENEEA. Here the CDR3 DNA reads TGTGCCAGCAGCTCCCGCCGGGGCAGAGCGGGCTACACCTTC. Amino acids: CASSSRRGRAGYTF.

The V and J genes are TRBV5-5 and TRBJ1-1, with TRBD1 matching 11 bases. The CDR3 runs 14 residues. Per the germline V gene, CDR1 is SGHKS and CDR2 is YYEKEE (reference sequence). V lost 3 bases, J lost 5 bases, and 3 bases stayed unmatched. The CDR3 bases are TGTGCCAGCAGCTGGGGACAGGGGGAGACTGAAGCTTTCTTT. It encodes CASSWGQGETEAFF.